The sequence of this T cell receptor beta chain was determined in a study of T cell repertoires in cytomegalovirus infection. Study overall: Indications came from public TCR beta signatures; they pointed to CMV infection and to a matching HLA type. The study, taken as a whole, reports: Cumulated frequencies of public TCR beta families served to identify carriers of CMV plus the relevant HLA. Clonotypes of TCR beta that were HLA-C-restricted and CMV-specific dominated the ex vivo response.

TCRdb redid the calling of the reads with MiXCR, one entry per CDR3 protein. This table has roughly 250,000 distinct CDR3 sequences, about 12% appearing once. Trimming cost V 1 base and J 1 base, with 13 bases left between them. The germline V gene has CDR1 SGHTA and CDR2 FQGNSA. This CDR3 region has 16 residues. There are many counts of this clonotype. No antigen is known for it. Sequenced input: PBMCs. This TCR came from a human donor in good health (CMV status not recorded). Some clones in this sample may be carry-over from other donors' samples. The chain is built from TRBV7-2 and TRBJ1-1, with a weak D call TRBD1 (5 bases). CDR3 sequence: CASSLDGQGPNTEAFF. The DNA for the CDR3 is TGTGCCAGCAGCTTAGACGGCCAGGGCCCGAACACTGAAGCTTTCTTT. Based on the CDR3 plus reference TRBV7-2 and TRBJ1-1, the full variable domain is GAGVSQSPSNKVTEKGKDVELRCDPISGHTALYWYRQSLGQGLEFLIYFQGNSAPDKSGLPSDRFSAERTGGSVSTLTIQRTQQEDSAVYLCASSLDGQGPNTEAFFGQGTRLTVV.